Sequencing of this T cell receptor (beta chain) was carried out in a study of T cell responses to AZD1222 COVID-19 vaccine. In regard to this clone: Its antigen is as yet unknown.

V was pared by 10 bases and J by 5 bases, with 4 bases of the junction left unmatched. Looked up from germline, CDR1 is ENHRY and CDR2 is SYGVKD. CDR3 size: 13 residues. Clones were sequenced by immunoSEQ multiplex PCR, and TCRdb holds only the in-frame ones, with some missing. The sample lists some 50,000 clones, around nine tenths occurring once. Broader study findings: Repertoires were obtained only post-peak T cell response.

This material consisted of peripheral blood, taken 28 days after the second AZD1222 dose. The receptor was isolated from an adult who received the AZD1222 COVID-19 vaccine. The rearrangement joins TRBV10-3 to TRBJ2-1; 11 bases fit TRBD2. The CDR3 DNA reads as TGTGCCACCCGACTAGCGGGAAACAATGAGCAGTTCTTC. Translation: CATRLAGNNEQFF.